A single sample is the source of the 29 T cell receptor beta chains below, sequenced in a study of response to subunit inactivated influenza vaccine. TCRdb redid the calling of the RT-PCR reads with MiXCR, one entry per CDR3 protein. The repertoire holds 530,000 or so distinct CDR3 sequences, with roughly 10% as singletons. The input for sequencing was PBMCs from blood, taken on the day of vaccination. These receptor sequences come from a man in his fifties or sixties who received an inactivated influenza vaccine.

The gene calls are TRBV27 and TRBJ1-6, with D tentatively TRBD1 (5 bases). Germline-derived CDR1 and CDR2 are MNHEY and SMNVEV (reference sequence). V lost 5 bases to trimming and J lost 9 bases, with 11 bases between them. This CDR3 contains 13 residues. CDR3 DNA sequence: TGTGCCAGCAGTCGCCGACAGAGTTCACCCCTCCACTTT. It translates to CASSRRQSSPLHF.

The CDR3 loop reads CASRTSGVPETQYF. In nucleotides, the CDR3 is TGTGCCAGCAGGACTAGCGGGGTCCCAGAGACCCAGTACTTC. J is TRBJ2-5 and V is TRBV6-1, with 11 positions matching TRBD2. CDR1 is MNHNS, CDR2 SASEGT, per germline. V lost 6 bases and J lost 4; bases outside the gene matches: 4. The CDR3 covers 14 residues.

This clonotype has a single count. The rearrangement links TRBV7-8 to TRBJ2-1; 11 bases match TRBD2. The CDR3 is 15 residues long. V was pared by 3 bases and J by 7 bases, with 5 bases of the junction left unmatched. Germline values: CDR1 SGHVS, CDR2 FQNEAQ. CDR3: CASSFGTSGTNEQFF. In DNA form, the CDR3 reads TGTGCCAGCAGCTTCGGGACTAGCGGCACAAATGAGCAGTTCTTC.

This clonotype occurred many times. The chain is built from TRBV5-1 and TRBJ2-1, with a possible D match to TRBD2 (5 bases). Germline CDR1 and CDR2: SGHRS and YFSETQ. Trimming pared 4 bases from V and 2 bases from J, leaving 13 bases between. This CDR3 contains 15 residues. CDR3 amino acids: CASSLGLLTYNEQFF. CDR3 nucleotides: TGCGCCAGCAGCCTCGGACTTCTTACCTACAATGAGCAGTTCTTC.

This clonotype was detected ten times or more. The J gene is TRBJ2-2, the V gene TRBV7-2; D is uncertain. The CDR3 length is 12 residues. Trimming took off 6 bases at V and 6 bases at J, with 8 bases between the two ends. The germline V gene encodes CDR1 SGHTA and CDR2 FQGNSA. The DNA of the CDR3 is TGTGCCAGCAGTACTCCTCCCGGGGAGCTGTTTTTT. Protein: CASSTPPGELFF.

This rearrangement joins TRBV29-1 to TRBJ1-2, with a weak D call TRBD1 (6 bases). Germline V CDR1 and CDR2: SQVTM, ANQGSEA. The CDR3 spans 11 residues. Trimming took 7 bases from V and 4 from J, leaving 10 bases between them. The CDR3 sequence is CSAGQSYGYTF. DNA of the CDR3: TGCAGCGCTGGACAGTCCTATGGCTACACCTTC.

This clonotype was observed at least ten times. The chain couples TRBV5-1 to TRBJ2-2; perhaps TRBD2 as D (6 bases). CDR3 size: 16 residues. Per germline, CDR1 SGHRS and CDR2 YFSETQ. V gave up 4 bases and J gave up 7 bases, with 20 bases separating them. The CDR3 bases are TGCGCCAGCAGCCCCACATTCGGGGGAACAGGCGGGGAGCTGTTTTTT. Translating it yields CASSPTFGGTGGELFF.

In this sample, this clonotype turned up a few times. V usage is TRBV4-3 and J usage is TRBJ2-5; D perhaps matches TRBD2 (7 bases). This CDR3 region has 15 residues. Germline values: CDR1 LGHNA, CDR2 YSLEER. The V and J ends lost 3 bases and 2 bases respectively, with 13 bases between them. CDR3 protein: CASSHVQGGQETQYF. Here the CDR3 DNA reads TGCGCCAGCAGCCATGTACAGGGAGGGCAAGAGACCCAGTACTTC.

This clonotype was seen only a few times. The chain couples TRBV15 to TRBJ2-5; D remains ambiguous. With 0 bases removed from V and 0 bases from J, the gap between germline ends came to 8 bases. CDR3 size: 15 residues. CDR1 LNHNV and CDR2 YYDKDF come from the germline V gene (reference sequence). The CDR3 loop reads CATSRDFHNQETQYF. The CDR3 DNA reads as TGTGCCACCAGCAGAGATTTCCACAACCAAGAGACCCAGTACTTC. Variable domain in full (rest from reference TRBV15 and TRBJ2-5): DAMVIQNPRYQVTQFGKPVTLSCSQTLNHNVMYWYQQKSSQAPKLLFHYYDKDFNNEADTPDNFQSRRPNTSFCFLDIRSPGLGDTAMYLCATSRDFHNQETQYFGPGTRLLVL.

This clonotype was observed a few times. The rearrangement uses TRBV6-4 and TRBJ2-7; 8 bases are a match to TRBD2. Germline loops: CDR1 MRHNA, CDR2 SNTAGT. With 3 bases clipped from V and 6 bases from J, the junction kept 4 bases outside the gene matches. CDR3 size: 13 residues. The CDR3 here is CASSEERGSEQYF. In DNA form, the CDR3 reads TGTGCCAGCAGTGAGGAGCGGGGGTCCGAGCAGTACTTC.

The gene calls are TRBV20-1 and TRBJ1-4; D gene unclear. The V and J ends lost 3 bases and 8 bases respectively, with 13 bases between them. This CDR3 is 13 amino acids long. The germline CDR1 and CDR2 sequences are DFQATT and SNEGSKA (reference sequence). Here the CDR3 reads CSARIGPGEKLFF. The CDR3 DNA is TGCAGTGCTAGGATAGGGCCTGGGGAAAAACTGTTTTTT.

This clonotype was detected only a few times. J is TRBJ1-1 and V is TRBV4-2, with no clear D. Trimming cost V 0 bases and J 0 bases, with 8 bases left between them. The germline gives CDR1 LGHNA, CDR2 YNFKEQ. This CDR3 region has 15 residues. The CDR3 DNA is TGTGCCAGCAGCCAAGATGGGGATTTGAACACTGAAGCTTTCTTT. It encodes CASSQDGDLNTEAFF.

The table lists this clonotype with many counts. The chain uses TRBV4-3 and TRBJ2-3, with D possibly TRBD1 on 6 matching bases. This CDR3 comprises 15 residues. V shed 0 bases and J shed 3 bases, with 10 bases lying between them. Germline V gene data show CDR1 as LGHNA and CDR2 as YSLEER. This CDR3 is CASSQDGTGTDTQYF. The CDR3 DNA follows: TGCGCCAGCAGCCAAGATGGTACAGGGACAGATACGCAGTATTTT.

In this sample, this clonotype turned up a few times. The rearrangement links TRBV20-1 to TRBJ2-7, with 13 bases matching TRBD2. Germline CDR1 and CDR2: DFQATT and SNEGSKA (reference sequence). The trim removed 5 bases at V and 4 bases at J, leaving 2 bases unmatched. CDR3 length equals 13 residues. The CDR3 DNA sequence: TGCAGTGCTTGGACTAGCGGGAGTTACGAGCAGTACTTC. Translation: CSAWTSGSYEQYF.

In its sample, this clonotype was seen many times. The V and J genes are TRBV12-3 or TRBV12-4 and TRBJ2-2, with 9 bases aligning to TRBD2. This CDR3 spans 18 amino acids. The V gene end was trimmed by 3 bases and the J gene end by 3 bases; junction bases not matched to a gene: 11. The CDR3 loop is CASSFGLAGSSDTGELFF. CDR3 DNA: TGTGCCAGCAGTTTTGGGCTAGCGGGATCGTCAGACACCGGGGAGCTGTTTTTT.

J is TRBJ2-7 and V is TRBV20-1; a weak D match, TRBD2 (7 bases). V was clipped by 0 bases and J by 2 bases, with 14 bases between them. CDR1 DFQATT and CDR2 SNEGSKA come from the germline V gene (reference sequence). The CDR3 spans 15 residues. The CDR3 is CSAREGGAVPYEQYF. CDR3 DNA sequence: TGCAGTGCTAGAGAGGGGGGGGCGGTGCCCTACGAGCAGTACTTC.

This rearrangement joins TRBV28 to TRBJ2-7, with D tentatively TRBD1 (6 bases). The CDR3 has 14 amino acids. In germline, CDR1 is MDHEN, CDR2 SYDVKM. V lost 6 bases, J lost 2 bases, and 14 bases lay in between. The CDR3 DNA reads TGTGCCAGCAGCTTCCTTGGGACACCCTACGAGCAGTACTTC. Its translation is CASSFLGTPYEQYF. The full variable domain, in which reference TRBV28 and TRBJ2-7 provide the parts outside the CDR3, is DVKVTQSSRYLVKRTGEKVFLECVQDMDHENMFWYRQDPGLGLRLIYFSYDVKMKEKGDIPEGYSVSREKKERFSLILESASTNQTSMYLCASSFLGTPYEQYFGPGTRLTVT.

This clonotype was picked up many times. This chain uses TRBV5-1 with TRBJ2-1; D not resolved. This CDR3 has 14 residues. Germline lookup yields CDR1 SGHRS and CDR2 YFSETQ. V gave up 4 bases and J gave up 0 bases, with 8 bases separating them. The CDR3 coding sequence is TGCGCCAGCAGCCCAGAAAGCTCCTACAATGAGCAGTTCTTC. It codes for CASSPESSYNEQFF.

This clonotype was picked up many times. This chain connects TRBV5-1 to TRBJ2-7; D is uncertain. The CDR3 contains 14 residues. Germline loops: CDR1 SGHRS, CDR2 YFSETQ. V was pared by 0 bases and J by 3 bases, with 10 bases between. The chain's CDR3 is CASSLDPPLYEQYF. The CDR3 nucleotides are TGCGCCAGCAGCTTGGACCCACCTCTCTACGAGCAGTACTTC.

This clonotype occurred a few times. The rearrangement links TRBV4-3 to TRBJ2-1; 16 bases align to TRBD2. CDR1 is LGHNA, CDR2 YSLEER, per germline. With 3 bases clipped from V and 15 bases from J, the junction kept 11 bases outside the gene matches. There are 16 residues in the CDR3. The CDR3 sequence: CASSHPGTSGGAVRFF. In nucleotides, the CDR3 is TGCGCCAGCAGCCACCCCGGGACTAGCGGGGGGGCGGTTCGGTTCTTC.

This clonotype occurred many times. The chain is built from TRBV4-2 and TRBJ1-4; D ambiguous. Trimming removed 0 bases at V and 2 bases at J, with 10 bases between. Looked up from germline, CDR1 is LGHNA and CDR2 is YNFKEQ. This CDR3 has 16 residues. This CDR3 reads CASSQDPGSTNEKLFF. In DNA, the CDR3 is TGTGCCAGCAGCCAAGACCCCGGATCCACTAATGAAAAACTGTTTTTT.

This chain uses TRBV7-9 with TRBJ2-2, with TRBD1 as a possible D gene (5 bases). CDR1 and CDR2 from the germline V gene are SEHNR and FQNEAQ (reference sequence). Trimming took 3 bases from V and 0 from J, leaving 8 bases between them. This CDR3 spans 15 amino acids. CDR3 nucleotide sequence: TGTGCCAGCAGCTTCAAGGGGCCGAACACCGGGGAGCTGTTTTTT. It yields the protein CASSFKGPNTGELFF.

This clonotype showed up just a few times. This rearrangement joins TRBV7-6 to TRBJ2-5; no reliable D call. The CDR3 spans 14 residues. CDR1 is SGHVS and CDR2 is FNYEAQ in the germline V gene. With 1 base removed from V and 4 bases from J, the gap between germline ends came to 10 bases. The CDR3, as DNA: TGTGCCAGCAGCTTAGTTGGGGTAGGAGAGACCCAGTACTTC. Translating gives CASSLVGVGETQYF.

This clonotype was counted between two and nine times. This chain connects TRBV20-1 to TRBJ2-7; 10 bases align to TRBD1. The germline CDR1 and CDR2 sequences are DFQATT and SNEGSKA (reference sequence). Germline trimming cut 0 bases from V and 3 bases from J; bases unmatched to any gene: 5. CDR3 length: 15 amino acids. The CDR3 DNA follows: TGCAGTGCTAGAGACCTCAGGACAGGGGGCTACGAGCAGTACTTC. Its translation: CSARDLRTGGYEQYF.

The chain uses TRBV2 and TRBJ2-5, with TRBD1 matching 8 bases. CDR3 length: 13 residues. The V gene's germline CDR1 is SNHLY and CDR2 FYNNEI. J gave up 4 bases and V 7 bases, and 5 bases lay outside the gene matches. In DNA, the CDR3 is TGTGCCAGCAACAGGGGGATCGCAGAGACCCAGTACTTC. Translation gives CASNRGIAETQYF.

This clonotype was seen repeatedly, ten times or more. The J gene is TRBJ2-7, the V gene TRBV29-1; 7 bases line up with TRBD1. The length of the CDR3 is 13 residues. With 5 bases clipped from V and 0 bases from J, the junction kept 4 bases outside the gene matches. Germline V gene data show CDR1 as SQVTM and CDR2 as ANQGSEA. The CDR3 nucleotides read TGCAGCGTTCCGGGACAGAGCTCCTACGAGCAGTACTTC. It yields the protein CSVPGQSSYEQYF.

The J gene is TRBJ2-7, the V gene TRBV6-2 or TRBV6-3, with unresolved D. Germline-derived CDR1 and CDR2 are MNHEY and SVGEGT. The CDR3 sequence is 16 residues long. V was trimmed by 7 bases and J by 2 bases, leaving 21 bases between them. The CDR3 region has the DNA TGTGCCAGCATGAAGTGGATCCACTATGAACCCTACGAGCAGTACTTC. It encodes CASMKWIHYEPYEQYF.

The chain links TRBV20-1 to TRBJ2-2; 7 bases agree with TRBD2. CDR1 DFQATT and CDR2 SNEGSKA come from the germline V gene (reference sequence). This CDR3 has 17 residues. Losses at the gene ends were 0 bases for V and 6 bases for J; bases not matched to a gene: 13. The CDR3 DNA follows: TGCAGTGCTAGAGATGGCAGCGGGGAGCCGTGGGCCGGGGAGCTGTTTTTT. Translating gives CSARDGSGEPWAGELFF.

V is TRBV3-1 and J is TRBJ2-1; 8 positions match TRBD1. The CDR3 covers 15 residues. V shed 6 bases and J 5 bases; nucleotides not matched to a gene: 9. Germline assignment: CDR1 LGHDT and CDR2 YNNKEL (reference sequence). CDR3: CASSFRQGLHNEQFF. DNA of the CDR3: TGTGCCAGCAGTTTTAGACAGGGGTTACACAATGAGCAGTTCTTC.